This T cell receptor (beta chain) stems from a study of blood T cells in healthy people across ages. Sample-barcoded 5' priming and a J-beta primer mix drove a second PCR of about 7 to 11 cycles. All cDNA molecules were each tagged by a template-switch adaptor with 12 random nucleotides. All samples gave at least 2.5 million CDR3-containing paired-end reads. TCRdb reanalysed the 5' RACE reads using MiXCR and keeps one entry per CDR3 protein. The sample has approximately 810,000 distinct CDR3 sequences; roughly 34% are singletons. The CDR3 is 17 amino acids. Trimming left V 0 bases short and J 0 bases short, with 12 bases between. This clonotype has a handful of counts. Its antigen is unidentified. The study's findings and limits: The lack of PBMC sorting stopped any conclusive naive versus antigen-experienced comparison. Long-lived donors exceeded aged donors in naive CD4+ cells and diversity.

This clonotype originated in a man younger than 35 in good health. The chain has TRBV12-3 or TRBV12-4 and TRBJ2-1; D call uncertain. The sequenced sample was blood. CDR3 sequence (DNA): TGTGCCAGCAGTTTAGCGAACTTTCCCAGCTCCTACAATGAGCAGTTCTTC. Its translation is CASSLANFPSSYNEQFF.